The 15 T cell receptor beta chains presented below share a single source sample, sequenced in a study of T cells in Graves' hyperthyroidism and ophthalmopathy. The CDR3 regions of TCR beta were amplified from RNA transcripts. The HTBI primer set served for first-round RT-PCR of the TCR CDR3. TCRdb reprocessed the multiplex PCR reads with MiXCR, giving one entry per CDR3 protein. The data show 450,000 to 650,000 distinct CDR3 sequences, approximately 17% seen once. Sequenced material: blood. Receptor source: a young woman with Graves' ophthalmopathy.

This clonotype was detected many times. This chain uses TRBV2 with TRBJ1-1; D gene unclear. The CDR3 is made up of 16 amino acids. Trimming took 3 bases from V and 2 from J, leaving 16 bases between them. The germline V gene has CDR1 SNHLY and CDR2 FYNNEI. CDR3 loop: CASSEVIEIPNTEAFF. In DNA form, the CDR3 reads TGTGCCAGCAGTGAGGTGATTGAGATACCAAACACTGAAGCTTTCTTT.

Concerning this clonotype: Being one base from a much bigger clone, this may be a read error. The DNA for the CDR3 is TGCAGCCTCGGGACAGGGTTGAATGAGCAGTTCTTC. This encodes CSLGTGLNEQFF. The V and J genes are TRBV29-1 and TRBJ2-1; 9 bases are shared with TRBD1. Germline V CDR1 and CDR2: SQVTM, ANQGSEA. The V and J ends lost 8 bases and 7 bases, in that order; junction bases with no gene match: 6. The CDR3 has 12 amino acids.

The sample holds many counts of this clonotype. The chain joins TRBV15 to TRBJ2-3; TRBD2 aligns across 7 bases. The CDR3 runs to 14 residues. V lost 5 bases to trimming and J lost 4 bases; unmatched junction nucleotides: 6. Germline V gene lookup returns CDR1 LNHNV and CDR2 YYDKDF (reference sequence). CDR3 sequence: CATSLRERADTQYF. The CDR3, as DNA: TGTGCCACCAGCTTGCGGGAGAGGGCAGATACGCAGTATTTT.

This clonotype was detected many times. The chain joins TRBV28 to TRBJ2-7; 10 nucleotides line up with TRBD2. The V gene's germline CDR1 is MDHEN and CDR2 SYDVKM. The length of the CDR3 is 15 residues. Trimming at V came to 4 bases and at J to 0 bases, leaving 3 bases not matched to a gene. CDR3 in amino acids: CASSSSSGGSYEQYF. DNA of the CDR3: TGTGCCAGCAGTTCATCTAGCGGGGGCTCCTACGAGCAGTACTTC.

At least ten counts were recorded for this clonotype. The rearrangement links TRBV11-3 to TRBJ2-7; 9 bases fit TRBD1. Germline values: CDR1 SGHNT, CDR2 YENEEA. The CDR3 runs 15 residues. V gave up 6 bases and J gave up 3 bases; unmatched junction bases: 9. DNA of the CDR3: TGTGCCAGCAGTCCTGGGGGGACAGGGATCTACGAGCAGTACTTC. This codes for CASSPGGTGIYEQYF.

This clonotype was recorded at least ten times. This chain connects TRBV11-2 to TRBJ1-6; 8 bases are shared with TRBD1. CDR1 is SGHAT and CDR2 is FQNNGV in the germline V gene. This CDR3 is built from 16 residues. After removal of 3 bases from V and 10 bases from J, the junction contained 11 bases not matched to a gene. The CDR3 DNA reads as TGTGCCAGCAGCTTCTCGTCTGGACAGGGAGGGTCACCCCTCCACTTT. The encoded protein is CASSFSSGQGGSPLHF.

The gene calls are TRBV6-1 and TRBJ1-3; weak D call: TRBD1 (6 bases). CDR1 is MNHNS and CDR2 is SASEGT in the germline V gene. V was shortened by 6 bases and J by 2 bases, with 8 bases between the two germline ends. CDR3 length: 13 amino acids. The CDR3 coding sequence is TGTGCCAGCAGGCGGGACACTGGAAACACCATATATTTT. Protein product: CASRRDTGNTIYF.

The chain couples TRBV10-3 to TRBJ1-4; 7 positions agree with TRBD1. CDR1 is ENHRY and CDR2 is SYGVKD in the germline V gene. The CDR3 has 14 residues. Trimming removed 10 bases from V and 0 bases from J; junction bases left unmatched: 5. The CDR3 spells CATSGTATNEKLFF. The CDR3 DNA follows: TGTGCCACCTCGGGGACAGCAACTAATGAAAAACTGTTTTTT.

A few counts support this clonotype. The chain has TRBV19 and TRBJ2-6, with 8 bases identical to TRBD1. The CDR3 spans 15 residues. V lost 8 bases and J lost 4; bases outside the gene matches: 7. The germline V gene has CDR1 LNHDA and CDR2 SQIVND (reference sequence). Here the CDR3 DNA reads TGTGCCAGTGGGACAGGCCCGGCCGGGGCCAACGTCCTGACTTTC. It encodes CASGTGPAGANVLTF.

J is TRBJ1-1 and V is TRBV5-8; no definite D call. V lost 7 bases and J lost 0, with 7 bases in between. The CDR3 covers 12 residues. Germline V gives CDR1 SGHTS, CDR2 YDEGEE. CDR3 DNA sequence: TGTGCCAGCCTGGGGATGAACACTGAAGCTTTCTTT. Its translation is CASLGMNTEAFF.

This clonotype was seen repeatedly, ten times or more. The genes are TRBV11-2 and TRBJ2-2; 7 bases match TRBD1. The CDR3 totals 15 residues. V lost 6 bases, J lost 1 base, and 5 bases stayed unmatched. CDR1 and CDR2 from the germline V gene are SGHAT and FQNNGV. CDR3 bases: TGTGCCAGCAGACTTACAGGGGAGAACACCGGGGAGCTGTTTTTT. Protein sequence: CASRLTGENTGELFF.

This clonotype was seen repeatedly, ten times or more. The chain couples TRBV20-1 to TRBJ2-1, with 8 bases lining up with TRBD1. Germline CDR1 DFQATT, CDR2 SNEGSKA (reference sequence). This CDR3 comprises 13 residues. The J segment lost 6 bases and the V segment lost 5 bases, leaving 6 bases of the junction unmatched. In DNA, the CDR3 is TGCAGTGCTGTGGGACAGGCGACCAATGAGCAGTTCTTC. It codes for CSAVGQATNEQFF.

The J gene is TRBJ1-5, the V gene TRBV2, with a weak D call TRBD1 (6 bases). V dropped 8 bases and J dropped 0 bases, with 11 bases sitting between them. Germline V gene sequence: CDR1 SNHLY, CDR2 FYNNEI. CDR3 length: 14 amino acids. This CDR3 reads CASGQKYSNQPQHF. DNA for the CDR3: TGTGCCAGCGGACAGAAATATAGCAATCAGCCCCAGCATTTT. Looking up the rest from reference TRBV2 and TRBJ1-5 gives the full variable domain: EPEVTQTPSHQVTQMGQEVILRCVPISNHLYFYWYRQILGQKVEFLVSFYNNEISEKSEIFDDQFSVERPDGSNFTLKIRSTKLEDSAMYFCASGQKYSNQPQHFGDGTRLSIL.

This clonotype was observed many times. This rearrangement joins TRBV12-3 or TRBV12-4 to TRBJ2-7; no firm D call. CDR3 length: 14 residues. Trimming cost V 7 bases and J 2 bases, with 15 bases left between them. CDR3 DNA sequence: TGTGCCAGCAATCCAGACGGAGAAGCCTACGAGCAGTACTTC. It yields the protein CASNPDGEAYEQYF.

This clonotype was observed a few times. The chain uses TRBV15 and TRBJ1-5; D is uncertain. Between the trimmed V and J ends, which lost 4 bases and 6 bases, there was a span of 13 bases. The CDR3 contains 14 residues. The germline V gene encodes CDR1 LNHNV and CDR2 YYDKDF (reference sequence). CDR3: CATSTPPPFQPQHF. The CDR3 DNA follows: TGTGCCACCAGCACTCCCCCGCCTTTTCAGCCCCAGCATTTT. Using reference TRBV15 and TRBJ1-5 for the parts outside the CDR3, the full variable domain is DAMVIQNPRYQVTQFGKPVTLSCSQTLNHNVMYWYQQKSSQAPKLLFHYYDKDFNNEADTPDNFQSRRPNTSFCFLDIRSPGLGDTAMYLCATSTPPPFQPQHFGDGTRLSIL.